This section outlines one T cell receptor (beta chain) sequence together with its context. This sample is drawn from a study of T cell changes during pregnancy in multiple sclerosis. In germline, CDR1 is ENHRY, CDR2 SYGVKD. The ends lost 0 bases at V and 3 bases at J; junction bases unmatched: 0. This CDR3 comprises 15 residues. Sequenced by immunoSEQ multiplex PCR; TCRdb stores in-frame clones only, minus some. This sample has about 59,000 clones, with roughly 94% found just once. Material: CD8+ T cells from peripheral blood mononuclear cells, obtained after pregnancy. The chain links TRBV10-3 to TRBJ2-5; 11 bases are a match to TRBD2. The clonotype was recovered from a female donor with multiple sclerosis, enrolled in a pregnancy study. CDR3 amino acids: CAISESTSGKETQYF. CDR3 bases: TGTGCCATCAGTGAGTCGACTAGCGGGAAAGAGACCCAGTACTTC.